This passage covers 9 T cell receptor beta chains from one sample sequenced in a study of cytomegalovirus exposure and HLA in healthy donors. Primers for the PCR totalled 60 Vbeta and 13 Jbeta. TCRdb keeps only in-frame clones here, not all; method: immunoSEQ multiplex PCR. The table includes some 150,000 clones, around two thirds detected once. The sequenced sample consisted of PBMCs. Receptors originate from a woman in her thirties or forties in good health and CMV-seronegative.

The CDR3 DNA reads as TGTGCCAGCTCGTCCGGGGGTCGGAGCAATCAGCCCCAGCATTTT. Translating it yields CASSSGGRSNQPQHF. This rearrangement joins TRBV6-6 to TRBJ1-5; D perhaps matches TRBD1 (5 bases). Between the trimmed V and J ends, which lost 8 bases and 1 base, there was a span of 15 bases. Germline CDR1 MNHNY, CDR2 SVGAGI (reference sequence). The CDR3 length is 15 residues.

The V gene is TRBV7-8, the J gene TRBJ1-3; D ambiguous. CDR3 size: 17 residues. The V gene lost 0 bases and the J gene lost 0 bases, with 12 bases spanning the gap. CDR1 SGHVS and CDR2 FQNEAQ come from the germline V gene. This CDR3 is CASSLARGLVSGNTIYF. CDR3 in DNA: TGTGCCAGCAGCTTAGCCCGAGGACTGGTCTCTGGAAACACCATATATTTT.

This chain links TRBV5-1 with TRBJ2-5; TRBD1 matches 8 bases. The CDR3 sequence is 15 residues long. J was trimmed by 3 bases and V by 0 bases; bases with no gene match: 4. Germline V gene sequence: CDR1 SGHRS, CDR2 YFSETQ. The CDR3 is CASSLAGTGKETQYF. CDR3 DNA: TGCGCCAGCAGCTTGGCTGGGACAGGAAAAGAGACCCAGTACTTC.

This clone was detected only a few times. V usage is TRBV5-1 and J usage is TRBJ1-3, with a possible D match to TRBD1 (6 bases). Germline assignment: CDR1 SGHRS and CDR2 YFSETQ. CDR3 length equals 15 residues. Trimming left V 0 bases short and J 2 bases short, with 9 bases between. The CDR3 DNA is TGCGCCAGCAGCTTGGTGACAGGCACTGGAAACACCATATATTTT. It specifies CASSLVTGTGNTIYF.

This clone was seen more than once but under ten times. This chain links TRBV7-3 with TRBJ1-1, with D hard to call. V was shortened by 4 bases and J by 5 bases, with 11 bases between the two germline ends. From germline, CDR1 is SGHTA and CDR2 FQGTGA. The CDR3 runs to 13 residues. The CDR3 reads CASSSQRETEAFF. The CDR3 DNA sequence: TGTGCCAGCAGCTCCCAACGGGAAACTGAAGCTTTCTTT.

The chain uses TRBV7-8 and TRBJ2-3; TRBD2 matches at 7 bases. Germline V gene sequence: CDR1 SGHVS, CDR2 FQNEAQ. With 6 bases clipped from V and 2 bases from J, the junction kept 17 bases outside the gene matches. The CDR3 has 18 amino acids. CDR3 DNA: TGTGCCAGCAGTCCACCTGGCAGGCTAGCGGTTATCACAGATACGCAGTATTTT. It is translated as CASSPPGRLAVITDTQYF. Combining the CDR3 with reference TRBV7-8 and TRBJ2-3 gives the whole variable domain GAGVSQSPRYKVAKRGQDVALRCDPISGHVSLFWYQQALGQGPEFLTYFQNEAQLDKSGLPSDRFFAERPEGSVSTLKIQRTQQEDSAVYLCASSPPGRLAVITDTQYFGPGTRLTVL.

This clone was picked up a small number of times. The chain is built from TRBV7-2 and TRBJ1-5, with TRBD1 as a possible D gene (6 bases). Per the germline V gene, CDR1 is SGHTA and CDR2 is FQGNSA. V lost 3 bases, J lost 6 bases, and 15 bases lay in between. CDR3 length: 15 amino acids. The CDR3 sequence is CASSFQGIDSQPQHF. CDR3 DNA sequence: TGTGCCAGCAGCTTCCAGGGGATAGATTCTCAGCCCCAGCATTTT.

The V and J genes are TRBV29-1 and TRBJ1-5; 11 bases map to TRBD1. The germline gives CDR1 SQVTM, CDR2 ANQGSEA. V shed 4 bases, J shed 4 bases, and the junction held 3 bases outside the gene matches. There are 14 residues in the CDR3. In DNA, the CDR3 is TGCAGCGTTGGGGGGACAGGGGGAAATCAGCCCCAGCATTTT. Its protein is CSVGGTGGNQPQHF.

There are a few counts of this clone. The J gene is TRBJ2-3, the V gene TRBV2; D perhaps matches TRBD2 (6 bases). The CDR3 runs 12 residues. Germline lookup yields CDR1 SNHLY and CDR2 FYNNEI. The V gene lost 6 bases and the J gene lost 6 bases, with 10 bases spanning the gap. In DNA form, the CDR3 reads TGTGCCAGCAGCCGACGGGAGGATACGCAGTATTTT. Translating gives CASSRREDTQYF.